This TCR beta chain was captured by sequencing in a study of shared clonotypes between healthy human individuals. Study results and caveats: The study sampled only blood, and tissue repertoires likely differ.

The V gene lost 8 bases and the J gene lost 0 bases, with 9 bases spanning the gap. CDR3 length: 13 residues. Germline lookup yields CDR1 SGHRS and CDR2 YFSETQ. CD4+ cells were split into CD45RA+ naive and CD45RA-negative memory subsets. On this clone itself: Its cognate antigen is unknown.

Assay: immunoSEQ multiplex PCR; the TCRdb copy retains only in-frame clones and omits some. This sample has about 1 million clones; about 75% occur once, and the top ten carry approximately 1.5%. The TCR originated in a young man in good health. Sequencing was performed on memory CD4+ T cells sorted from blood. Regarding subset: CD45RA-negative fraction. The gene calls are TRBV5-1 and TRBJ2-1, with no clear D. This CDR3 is CASSQPSYNEQFF. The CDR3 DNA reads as TGCGCCAGTTCACAACCCTCCTACAATGAGCAGTTCTTC.